The 28 T cell receptor beta chains below come from one sample, sequenced in a study of blood T cell repertoires in COVID-19. This table comes from immunoSEQ multiplex PCR, and its TCRdb copy is limited to in-frame clones, with some not included. The sample records 250,000 to 300,000 clones, 75% to 90% being singletons. Sequencing was performed on peripheral blood. The receptors derive from a woman aged 25 to 39 with active or convalescent COVID-19.

The rearrangement uses TRBV9 and TRBJ2-1; TRBD2 matches 8 bases. CDR3 length: 17 residues. V trimming: 4 bases; J trimming: 5 bases; junction bases outside the gene matches: 14. Germline assignment: CDR1 SGDLS and CDR2 YYNGEE. CDR3 DNA sequence: TGTGCCAGCAGCTTCCCCCTCACAGGCGGGGGGAACAATGAGCAGTTCTTC. Amino acids: CASSFPLTGGGNNEQFF.

This chain links TRBV18 with TRBJ2-3; D not certain. CDR1 is KGHSH, CDR2 LQKENI, per germline. The germline V and J ends were trimmed by 0 bases and 8 bases, with 15 bases remaining between them. This CDR3 region has 15 residues. In nucleotides, the CDR3 is TGTGCCAGCTCACCACCGATTACGAGTGGTGTTACGCAGTATTTT. Its protein is CASSPPITSGVTQYF.

V usage is TRBV6-6 and J usage is TRBJ2-5; TRBD2 might be the D (6 bases). Deletions cut 0 bases from V and 1 base from J, with 9 bases between. The CDR3 has 15 amino acids. Germline CDR1 reads MNHNY; CDR2 reads SVGAGI (reference sequence). CDR3 residues: CASSYSGGTQETQYF. The CDR3, as DNA: TGTGCCAGCAGTTACTCGGGGGGAACCCAAGAGACCCAGTACTTC.

The chain combines TRBV19 with TRBJ1-2; 10 positions agree with TRBD1. Trimming took 4 bases from V and 4 from J; bases not matched to a gene: 6. Germline lookup yields CDR1 LNHDA and CDR2 SQIVND (reference sequence). This CDR3 has 15 amino acids. CDR3 region: CASSTRDRGPYGYTF. CDR3 coding DNA: TGTGCCAGTAGTACCCGGGACAGGGGACCCTATGGCTACACCTTC.

The chain links TRBV6-5 to TRBJ1-3; maybe TRBD1 (5 bases). Trimming took off 6 bases at V and 4 bases at J, with 10 bases between the two ends. This CDR3 region has 13 residues. CDR1 MNHEY and CDR2 SVGAGI come from the germline V gene. The CDR3 DNA sequence: TGTGCCAGCAGGGGGGGGACCGGAAACACCATATATTTT. It encodes CASRGGTGNTIYF.

The J gene is TRBJ1-2, the V gene TRBV10-2, with D maybe TRBD1 (5 bases). Germline V lookup: CDR1 WSHSY, CDR2 SAAADI. This CDR3 has 14 amino acids. V shed 3 bases and J shed 4 bases, with 12 bases lying between them. Here the CDR3 reads CASSEPGLSYGYTF. CDR3 nucleotide sequence: TGCGCCAGCAGTGAACCGGGACTGAGCTATGGCTACACCTTC.

The rearrangement uses TRBV11-3 and TRBJ2-7; TRBD2 matches at 15 bases. CDR1 is SGHNT and CDR2 is YENEEA in the germline V gene. This CDR3 has 16 residues. V was pared by 5 bases and J by 7 bases, with 9 bases of the junction left unmatched. The CDR3 loop is CASSTGLAGGREEQYF. In DNA, the CDR3 is TGTGCCAGCAGCACGGGACTAGCGGGGGGCCGGGAGGAGCAGTACTTC.

The CDR3 DNA is TGCGCCAGCAGCTCCCGGACAGGGCAGAATTCACCCCTCCACTTT. It translates to CASSSRTGQNSPLHF. The V and J genes are TRBV5-1 and TRBJ1-6, with 8 bases fitting TRBD1. The CDR3 has 15 amino acids. The V segment lost 3 bases and the J segment 7 bases; nucleotides outside the gene matches: 6. The germline V gene encodes CDR1 SGHRS and CDR2 YFSETQ.

The genes are TRBV6-5 and TRBJ2-3; D is possibly TRBD1 (6 bases). Germline V gene data show CDR1 as MNHEY and CDR2 as SVGAGI. The CDR3 is 14 residues long. The V end lost 5 bases, the J end lost 4 bases, and 13 bases lay between the germline ends. Here the CDR3 reads CASSRDTKADTQYF. CDR3 nucleotides: TGTGCCAGCAGTCGGGACACGAAAGCAGATACGCAGTATTTT.

This clone was detected a few times. Because the CDR3's place on the DNA is in doubt, the DNA is left out and the CDR3 is given as listed by TCRdb. The rearrangement joins TRBV29-1 to TRBJ1-2; TRBD1 reflects the table's D call only, with no check against the DNA. The CDR3 sequence runs 12 residues, both termini included. From germline, CDR1 is SQVTM and CDR2 ANQGSEA. The CDR3 reads CSVDGFGQGYTF.

CDR3 amino acids: CVGTSGGSKTQYF. The CDR3 coding sequence is TGTGTTGGGACTAGCGGGGGGAGTAAGACCCAGTACTTC. This sequence joins TRBV30 and TRBJ2-5, with TRBD2 matching 15 bases. The CDR3 consists of 13 residues. Germline CDR1 GTSNPN, CDR2 SVGIG (reference sequence).

This clone appeared once. Here the CDR3 reads CASSLGGTGRLGGELFF. In nucleotides, the CDR3 is TGTGCCAGCAGCTTAGGCGGGACAGGGAGGTTGGGCGGGGAGCTGTTTTTT. The chain links TRBV7-8 to TRBJ2-2; 9 bases are a match to TRBD1. Germline CDR1 is SGHVS and CDR2 is FQNEAQ. V shed 1 base, J shed 7 bases, and the junction held 10 bases outside the gene matches. The CDR3 loop spans 17 amino acids.

The chain combines TRBV19 with TRBJ1-2; D might be TRBD1 (6 bases). Germline values: CDR1 LNHDA, CDR2 SQIVND (reference sequence). CDR3 length: 14 residues. Trimming took 11 bases from V and 4 from J, leaving 20 bases between them. The CDR3 is CAGRDTHSGYGYTF. CDR3 DNA sequence: TGTGCCGGCCGGGACACCCACTCCGGCTATGGCTACACCTTC.

This chain links TRBV7-2 with TRBJ1-3; D call uncertain. The CDR3 is made up of 16 amino acids. The V gene lost 1 base and the J gene lost 1 base, with 11 bases spanning the gap. Germline-derived CDR1 and CDR2 are SGHTA and FQGNSA. CDR3 DNA: TGTGCCAGCAGCTTAGACTTTTCGTCGTCTGGAAACACCATATATTTT. Its translation: CASSLDFSSSGNTIYF.

CDR3 residues: CSVPGVNTEAFF. DNA for the CDR3: TGCAGCGTGCCGGGGGTGAACACTGAAGCTTTCTTT. The rearrangement links TRBV29-1 to TRBJ1-1; the D gene is possibly TRBD1 (5 bases). CDR1 is SQVTM, CDR2 ANQGSEA, per germline. V gave up 6 bases and J gave up 0 bases, with 8 bases separating them. This CDR3 comprises 12 residues.

This clone has more than one count but fewer than ten. The chain carries TRBV4-3 and TRBJ1-5, with D tentatively TRBD1 (5 bases). CDR3 length: 16 amino acids. The germline V gene has CDR1 LGHNA and CDR2 YSLEER. The germline V and J ends were trimmed by 0 bases and 2 bases, with 11 bases remaining between them. CDR3 DNA sequence: TGCGCCAGCAGCCAAGATCCGCACAGGCGCAATCAGCCCCAGCATTTT. Protein sequence: CASSQDPHRRNQPQHF.

The V and J genes are TRBV6-5 and TRBJ1-2; D is possibly TRBD1 (6 bases). The CDR3 loop spans 14 amino acids. V lost 7 bases, J lost 2 bases, and 14 bases lay in between. Germline V gives CDR1 MNHEY, CDR2 SVGAGI. CDR3 sequence: CASTRQAKNYGYTF. CDR3 bases: TGTGCCAGCACCAGACAGGCGAAGAACTATGGCTACACCTTC.

V usage is TRBV5-6 and J usage is TRBJ1-2; TRBD1 is a possible D gene (6 bases). The CDR3 sequence is 16 residues long. Trimming took off 3 bases at V and 4 bases at J, with 19 bases between the two ends. Germline values: CDR1 SGHDT, CDR2 YYEEEE. The CDR3, as DNA: TGTGCCAGCAGCTGGTTTGGTATCCAGGGGTCCTATGGCTACACCTTC. Its protein is CASSWFGIQGSYGYTF.

The gene calls are TRBV19 and TRBJ1-1; TRBD1 might be the D (6 bases). The V end lost 4 bases, the J end lost 8 bases, and 11 bases lay between the germline ends. The CDR3 has 12 residues. The germline V gene has CDR1 LNHDA and CDR2 SQIVND (reference sequence). This CDR3 reads CASSRVTGEAFF. In nucleotides, the CDR3 is TGTGCCAGTAGTAGGGTCACAGGGGAAGCTTTCTTT.

V is TRBV29-1 and J is TRBJ1-1, with 8 bases identical to TRBD1. Unmatched junction bases numbered 11, after V lost 7 bases and J lost 1 base. The CDR3 runs to 15 residues. In germline, CDR1 is SQVTM, CDR2 ANQGSEA. CDR3 coding DNA: TGCAGCGCCAATTCAGGGGGCGGGGGGAACACTGAAGCTTTCTTT. It codes for CSANSGGGGNTEAFF.

This clone showed up just once. The V and J genes are TRBV7-9 and TRBJ1-1, with unresolved D. The V gene's germline CDR1 is SEHNR and CDR2 FQNEAQ (reference sequence). The CDR3 runs 11 residues. Between the trimmed V and J ends, which lost 3 bases and 7 bases, there was a span of 6 bases. The CDR3 protein is CASSFSYEAFF. The CDR3 nucleotides are TGTGCCAGCAGCTTTAGTTATGAAGCTTTCTTT.

The V gene is TRBV6-5, the J gene TRBJ2-5; D unclear. V was pared by 5 bases and J by 4 bases, with 14 bases between. The CDR3 spans 14 residues. In germline, CDR1 is MNHEY, CDR2 SVGAGI. This CDR3 is CASSPLGVRETQYF. CDR3 nucleotide sequence: TGTGCCAGCAGTCCCCTAGGTGTTAGAGAGACCCAGTACTTC.

The CDR3 loop reads CASSHRTTGARGNTIYF. The CDR3 region has the DNA TGTGCCAGCAGCCACCGGACGACTGGGGCTCGAGGAAACACCATATATTTT. The chain couples TRBV7-8 to TRBJ1-3, with a possible D match to TRBD1 (5 bases). V lost 5 bases to trimming and J lost 4 bases, with 21 bases between them. The V gene's germline CDR1 is SGHVS and CDR2 FQNEAQ. CDR3 length: 17 amino acids.

The chain recombines TRBV7-9 with TRBJ1-4, with 10 positions matching TRBD1. Germline V gene sequence: CDR1 SEHNR, CDR2 FQNEAQ (reference sequence). V was pared by 4 bases and J by 8 bases, with 7 bases of the junction left unmatched. This CDR3 is built from 15 residues. CDR3 protein: CASSSFDRGHEKLFF. Here the CDR3 DNA reads TGTGCCAGCAGCTCCTTTGACAGGGGGCACGAAAAACTGTTTTTT.

The CDR3 DNA is TGTGCCACTCGGTCCGGGACAGTCTACGAGCAGTACTTC. As protein: CATRSGTVYEQYF. The chain joins TRBV10-3 to TRBJ2-7, with 7 nucleotides matching TRBD1. Trimming cost V 10 bases and J 3 bases; bases outside gene matches: 9. The germline V gene encodes CDR1 ENHRY and CDR2 SYGVKD. This CDR3 contains 13 residues.

The rearrangement uses TRBV5-1 and TRBJ1-1; 11 bases agree with TRBD1. The CDR3 has 17 amino acids. The V gene's germline CDR1 is SGHRS and CDR2 YFSETQ. Trimming cost V 1 base and J 4 bases; bases outside gene matches: 9. CDR3 protein: CASSLWGTGTGGTEAFF. In DNA, the CDR3 is TGCGCCAGCAGCTTGTGGGGTACCGGGACAGGGGGCACTGAAGCTTTCTTT.

The chain carries TRBV7-6 and TRBJ2-1; D unclear. The V and J ends lost 3 bases and 7 bases respectively, with 16 bases between them. The CDR3 totals 15 residues. Germline CDR1 SGHVS, CDR2 FNYEAQ. The CDR3 spells CASSFEDAPGNEQFF. CDR3 sequence (DNA): TGTGCCAGCAGCTTTGAAGACGCCCCCGGGAATGAGCAGTTCTTC.

The rearrangement joins TRBV11-2 to TRBJ1-1; TRBD1 is a possible D gene (5 bases). Trimming took 5 bases from V and 1 from J, leaving 17 bases between them. The CDR3 spans 16 residues. The germline V gene has CDR1 SGHAT and CDR2 FQNNGV. The CDR3 reads CASSLHRGGRNTEAFF. DNA for the CDR3: TGTGCCAGCAGCCTACATAGGGGAGGCAGGAACACTGAAGCTTTCTTT. The full variable domain, its missing parts supplied by reference TRBV11-2 and TRBJ1-1, is EAGVAQSPRYKIIEKRQSVAFWCNPISGHATLYWYQQILGQGPKLLIQFQNNGVVDDSQLPKDRFSAERLKGVDSTLKIQPAKLEDSAVYLCASSLHRGGRNTEAFFGQGTRLTVV.